This TCR beta chain is drawn from a study of blood T cell repertoires in COVID-19. Study-wide background: Samples of COVID-19 (acute and convalescent) were obtained from the United States, Italy and Spain.

Sequenced by immunoSEQ multiplex PCR; TCRdb stores in-frame clones only, minus some. The repertoire consists of over 200,000 clones, with 86% occurring once and the leading ten covering approximately 4%. Germline CDR1 SGHRS, CDR2 YFSETQ. The CDR3 loop spans 13 amino acids. Trimming left V 3 bases short and J 4 bases short, with 10 bases between. The source material was PBMCs or T cells enriched from blood (not recorded which). The sequence derives from a woman aged 25 to 39 who had been exposed to COVID-19. The rearrangement joins TRBV5-1 to TRBJ1-1, with D unresolved. This chain's CDR3 is CASSSQAGTEAFF. The CDR3 coding sequence is TGCGCCAGCAGCTCCCAGGCGGGCACTGAAGCTTTCTTT.